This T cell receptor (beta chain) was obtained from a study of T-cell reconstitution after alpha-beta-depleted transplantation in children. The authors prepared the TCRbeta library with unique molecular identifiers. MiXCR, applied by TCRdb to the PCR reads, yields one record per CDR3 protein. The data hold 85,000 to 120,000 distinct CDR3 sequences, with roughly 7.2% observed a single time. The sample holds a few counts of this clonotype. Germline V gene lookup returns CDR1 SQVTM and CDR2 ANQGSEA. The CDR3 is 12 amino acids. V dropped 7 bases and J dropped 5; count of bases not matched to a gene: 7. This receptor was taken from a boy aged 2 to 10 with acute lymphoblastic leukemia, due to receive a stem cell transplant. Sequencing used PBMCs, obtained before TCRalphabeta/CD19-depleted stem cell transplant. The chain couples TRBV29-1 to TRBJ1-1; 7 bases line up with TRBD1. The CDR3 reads CSAPGGWTEAFF. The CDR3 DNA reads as TGCAGCGCGCCAGGGGGATGGACTGAAGCTTTCTTT.